This TCR beta chain was identified in a study of blood T cell repertoires in COVID-19. Overall study context: Researchers got acute and convalescent COVID-19 samples from the United States, Italy and Spain. PBMCs, B-cell-depleted T cells, or T cells were the source of the cDNA or gDNA that made up the material.

This CDR3 comprises 14 residues. CDR1 is SGHTA, CDR2 FQGTGA, per germline. Trimming took off 2 bases at V and 2 bases at J, with 8 bases between the two ends. TCRdb's copy holds only in-frame clones and misses some; the assay was immunoSEQ multiplex PCR. The data show some 270,000 clones, 89% seen once. Ages ranged from 18 to 89 years, with residence in some 25 US areas. What the recovered Cohort 3 donors had was two negative PCRs, clearance, or symptom resolution. The TCR originated in a woman between 40 and 50 years old who had recovered from COVID-19. The chain joins TRBV7-3 to TRBJ2-3; D gene unclear. The sequenced sample consisted of PBMCs or T cells enriched from blood (not recorded which). The CDR3 is CASSLGLNTDTQYF. The DNA of the CDR3 is TGTGCCAGCAGCTTAGGGCTGAACACAGATACGCAGTATTTT.